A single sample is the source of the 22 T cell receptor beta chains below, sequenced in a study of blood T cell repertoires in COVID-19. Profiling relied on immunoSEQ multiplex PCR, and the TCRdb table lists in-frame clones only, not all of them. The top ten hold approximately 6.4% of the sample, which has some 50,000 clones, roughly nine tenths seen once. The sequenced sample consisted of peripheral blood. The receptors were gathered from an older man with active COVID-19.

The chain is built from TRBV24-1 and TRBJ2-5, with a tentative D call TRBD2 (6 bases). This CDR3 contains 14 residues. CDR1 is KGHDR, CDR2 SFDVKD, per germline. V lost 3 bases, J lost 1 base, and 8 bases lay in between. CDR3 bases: TGTGCCACCAGTGATCCCGGGGGCCAAGAGACCCAGTACTTC. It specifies CATSDPGGQETQYF.

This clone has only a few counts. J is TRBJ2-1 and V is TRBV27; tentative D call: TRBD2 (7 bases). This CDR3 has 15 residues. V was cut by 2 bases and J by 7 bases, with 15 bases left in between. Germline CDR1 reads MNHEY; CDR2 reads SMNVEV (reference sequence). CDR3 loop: CASSLGGGAWNEQFF. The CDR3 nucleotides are TGTGCCAGCAGTTTAGGGGGGGGCGCATGGAATGAGCAGTTCTTC.

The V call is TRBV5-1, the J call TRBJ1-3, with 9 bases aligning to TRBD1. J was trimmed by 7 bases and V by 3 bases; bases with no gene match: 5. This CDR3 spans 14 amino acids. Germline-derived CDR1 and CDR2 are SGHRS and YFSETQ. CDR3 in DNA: TGCGCCAGCAGCTCCGGGACAGGGTCCAACACCATATATTTT. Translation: CASSSGTGSNTIYF. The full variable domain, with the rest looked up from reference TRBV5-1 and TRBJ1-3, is KAGVTQTPRYLIKTRGQQVTLSCSPISGHRSVSWYQQTPGQGLQFLFEYFSETQRNKGNFPGRFSGRQFSNSRSEMNVSTLELGDSALYLCASSSGTGSNTIYFGEGSWLTVV.

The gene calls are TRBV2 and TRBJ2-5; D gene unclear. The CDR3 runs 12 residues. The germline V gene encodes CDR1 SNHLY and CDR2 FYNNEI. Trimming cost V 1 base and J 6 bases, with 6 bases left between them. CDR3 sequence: CASSEEAKTQYF. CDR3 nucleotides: TGTGCCAGCAGTGAAGAAGCGAAGACCCAGTACTTC.

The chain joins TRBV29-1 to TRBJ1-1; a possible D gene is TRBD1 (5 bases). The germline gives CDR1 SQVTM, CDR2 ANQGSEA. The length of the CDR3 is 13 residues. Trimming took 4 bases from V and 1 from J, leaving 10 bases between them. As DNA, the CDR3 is TGCAGCGTTGGTCCAGGGTCGAACACTGAAGCTTTCTTT. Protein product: CSVGPGSNTEAFF.

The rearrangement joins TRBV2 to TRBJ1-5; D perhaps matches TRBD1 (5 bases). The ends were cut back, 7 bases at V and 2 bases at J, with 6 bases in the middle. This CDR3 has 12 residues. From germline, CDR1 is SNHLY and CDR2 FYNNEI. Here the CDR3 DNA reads TGTGCCAGCACCAGGGGCAATCAGCCCCAGCATTTT. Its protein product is CASTRGNQPQHF.

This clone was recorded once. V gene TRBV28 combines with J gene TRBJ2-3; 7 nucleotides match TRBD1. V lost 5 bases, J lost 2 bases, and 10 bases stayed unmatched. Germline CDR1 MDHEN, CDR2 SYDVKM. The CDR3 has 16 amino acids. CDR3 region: CASSPSDRVLTDTQYF. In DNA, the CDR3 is TGTGCCAGCAGTCCATCAGACAGGGTCCTCACAGATACGCAGTATTTT.

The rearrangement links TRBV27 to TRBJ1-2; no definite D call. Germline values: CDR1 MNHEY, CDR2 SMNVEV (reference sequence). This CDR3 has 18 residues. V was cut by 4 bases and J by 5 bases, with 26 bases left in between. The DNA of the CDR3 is TGTGCCAGCAGTTCATACCAACAAGGAGAAGGCCACTATTATGGCTACACCTTC. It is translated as CASSSYQQGEGHYYGYTF.

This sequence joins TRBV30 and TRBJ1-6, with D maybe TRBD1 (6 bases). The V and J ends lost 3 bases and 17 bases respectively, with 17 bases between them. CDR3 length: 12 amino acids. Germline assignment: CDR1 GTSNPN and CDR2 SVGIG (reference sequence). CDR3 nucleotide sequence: TGTGCCTGGAGCCAAACCGGGACAAGCTTCCACTTT. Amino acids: CAWSQTGTSFHF.

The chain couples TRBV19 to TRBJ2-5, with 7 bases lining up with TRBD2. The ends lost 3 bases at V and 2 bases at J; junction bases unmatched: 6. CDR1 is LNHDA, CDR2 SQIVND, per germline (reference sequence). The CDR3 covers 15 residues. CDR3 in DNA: TGTGCCAGTAGTATGGCTAGCGGCAGACAAGAGACCCAGTACTTC. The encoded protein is CASSMASGRQETQYF. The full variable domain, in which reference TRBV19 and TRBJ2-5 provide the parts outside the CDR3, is DGGITQSPKYLFRKEGQNVTLSCEQNLNHDAMYWYRQDPGQGLRLIYYSQIVNDFQKGDIAEGYSVSREKKESFPLTVTSAQKNPTAFYLCASSMASGRQETQYFGPGTRLLVL.

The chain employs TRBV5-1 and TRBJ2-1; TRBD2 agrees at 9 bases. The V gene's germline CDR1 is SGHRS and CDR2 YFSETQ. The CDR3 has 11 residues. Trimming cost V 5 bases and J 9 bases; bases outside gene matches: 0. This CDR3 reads CASRREGEQFF. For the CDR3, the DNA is TGCGCCAGCAGGCGGGAGGGTGAGCAGTTCTTC.

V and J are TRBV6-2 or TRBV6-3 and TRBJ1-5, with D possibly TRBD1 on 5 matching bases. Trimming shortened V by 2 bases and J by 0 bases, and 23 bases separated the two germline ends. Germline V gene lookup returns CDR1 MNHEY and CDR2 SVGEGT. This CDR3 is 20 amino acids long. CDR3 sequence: CASSYNLDSPTYYSNQPQHF. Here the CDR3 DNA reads TGTGCCAGCAGTTACAATCTCGACAGTCCGACGTACTATAGCAATCAGCCCCAGCATTTT.

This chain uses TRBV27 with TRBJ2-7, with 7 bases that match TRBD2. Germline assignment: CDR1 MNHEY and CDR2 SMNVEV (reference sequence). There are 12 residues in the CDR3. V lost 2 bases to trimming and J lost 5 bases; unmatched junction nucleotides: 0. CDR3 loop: CASSLGGDEQYF. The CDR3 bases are TGTGCCAGCAGTTTAGGGGGGGACGAGCAGTACTTC.

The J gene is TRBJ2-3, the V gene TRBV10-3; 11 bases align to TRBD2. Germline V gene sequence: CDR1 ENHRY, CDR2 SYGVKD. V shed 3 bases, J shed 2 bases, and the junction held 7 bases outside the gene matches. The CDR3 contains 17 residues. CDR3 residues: CAISETSGGLTTDTQYF. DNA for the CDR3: TGTGCCATCAGTGAAACTAGCGGGGGCCTGACCACAGATACGCAGTATTTT.

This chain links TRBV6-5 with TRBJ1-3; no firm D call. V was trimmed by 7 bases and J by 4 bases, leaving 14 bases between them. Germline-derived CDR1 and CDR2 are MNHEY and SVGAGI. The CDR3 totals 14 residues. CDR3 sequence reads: CASKGEGMGNTIYF. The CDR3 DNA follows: TGTGCCAGCAAAGGCGAGGGTATGGGAAACACCATATATTTT.

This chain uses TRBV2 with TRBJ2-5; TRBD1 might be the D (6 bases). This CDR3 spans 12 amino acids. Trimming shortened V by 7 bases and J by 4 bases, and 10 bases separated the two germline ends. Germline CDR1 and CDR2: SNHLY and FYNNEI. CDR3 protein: CASKEQGETQYF. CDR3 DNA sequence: TGTGCCAGCAAGGAACAGGGAGAGACCCAGTACTTC. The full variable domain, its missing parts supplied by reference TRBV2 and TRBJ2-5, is EPEVTQTPSHQVTQMGQEVILRCVPISNHLYFYWYRQILGQKVEFLVSFYNNEISEKSEIFDDQFSVERPDGSNFTLKIRSTKLEDSAMYFCASKEQGETQYFGPGTRLLVL.

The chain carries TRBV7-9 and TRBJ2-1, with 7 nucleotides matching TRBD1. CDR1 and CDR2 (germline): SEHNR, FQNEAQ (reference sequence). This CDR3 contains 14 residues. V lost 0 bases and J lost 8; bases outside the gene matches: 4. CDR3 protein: CASSLADRWDEQFF. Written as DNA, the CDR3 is TGTGCCAGCAGCTTAGCGGACAGGTGGGATGAGCAGTTCTTC. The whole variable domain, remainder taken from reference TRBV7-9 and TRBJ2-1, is DTGVSQNPRHKITKRGQNVTFRCDPISEHNRLYWYRQTLGQGPEFLTYFQNEAQLEKSRLLSDRFSAERPKGSFSTLEIQRTEQGDSAMYLCASSLADRWDEQFFGPGTRLTVL.

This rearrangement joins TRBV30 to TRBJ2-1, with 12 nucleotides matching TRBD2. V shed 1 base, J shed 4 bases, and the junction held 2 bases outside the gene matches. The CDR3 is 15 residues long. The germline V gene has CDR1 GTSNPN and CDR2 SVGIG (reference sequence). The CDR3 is CAWSGLAGGYNEQFF. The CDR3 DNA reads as TGTGCCTGGAGTGGGCTAGCGGGGGGGTACAATGAGCAGTTCTTC. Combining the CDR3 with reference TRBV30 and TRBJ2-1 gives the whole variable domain SQTIHQWPATLVQPVGSPLSLECTVEGTSNPNLYWYRQAAGRGLQLLFYSVGIGQISSEVPQNLSASRPQDRQFILSSKKLLLSDSGFYLCAWSGLAGGYNEQFFGPGTRLTVL.

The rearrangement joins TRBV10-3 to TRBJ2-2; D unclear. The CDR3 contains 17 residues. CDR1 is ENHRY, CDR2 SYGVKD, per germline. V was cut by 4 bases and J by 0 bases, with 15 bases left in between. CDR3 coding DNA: TGTGCCATCAGTGGGCAGGTTCTGAGATCGAACACCGGGGAGCTGTTTTTT. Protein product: CAISGQVLRSNTGELFF.

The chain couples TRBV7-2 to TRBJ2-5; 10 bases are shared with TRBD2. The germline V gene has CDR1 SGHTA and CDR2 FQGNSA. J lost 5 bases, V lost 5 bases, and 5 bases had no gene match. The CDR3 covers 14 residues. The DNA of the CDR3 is TGTGCCAGCAGCATCAGCGGGGGGGCGGAGACCCAGTACTTC. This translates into CASSISGGAETQYF.

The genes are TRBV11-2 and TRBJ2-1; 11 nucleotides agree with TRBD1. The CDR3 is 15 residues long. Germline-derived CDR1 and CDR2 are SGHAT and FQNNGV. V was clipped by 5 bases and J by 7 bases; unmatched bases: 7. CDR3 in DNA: TGTGCCAGCAGCCCGCAAGGGACAGGGGGGAATGAGCAGTTCTTC. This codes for CASSPQGTGGNEQFF.

The CDR3: CASSINFETGTYEQYF. The CDR3 nucleotides are TGTGCCAGCAGCATTAATTTTGAGACAGGAACCTACGAGCAGTACTTC. This chain links TRBV11-2 with TRBJ2-7, with D possibly being TRBD1 (6 bases). This CDR3 has 16 amino acids. Trimming cost V 5 bases and J 2 bases, with 19 bases left between them. Germline CDR1 is SGHAT and CDR2 is FQNNGV. Supplemented by reference TRBV11-2 and TRBJ2-7, the full variable domain reads EAGVAQSPRYKIIEKRQSVAFWCNPISGHATLYWYQQILGQGPKLLIQFQNNGVVDDSQLPKDRFSAERLKGVDSTLKIQPAKLEDSAVYLCASSINFETGTYEQYFGPGTRLTVT.